A single sample is the source of the 15 T cell receptor beta chains below, sequenced in a study of identifying expanded T cells in peripheral blood. Generated by immunoSEQ multiplex PCR, the TCRdb table keeps only in-frame clones and is missing some. The profile covers some 95,000 clones, with approximately 85% appearing a single time and under 6% taken by the ten largest. The source material was blood. Receptors were obtained from a person between 18 and 75 years old in good health.

The V call is TRBV5-6, the J call TRBJ1-2; possible D gene TRBD1, 5 bases. The CDR3 spans 16 residues. Deletions cut 4 bases from V and 2 bases from J, with 18 bases between. The germline V gene has CDR1 SGHDT and CDR2 YYEEEE. CDR3 amino acids: CASSENTGTGNYGYTF. CDR3 bases: TGTGCCAGCAGCGAAAATACCGGGACGGGAAACTATGGCTACACCTTC.

The rearrangement joins TRBV7-2 to TRBJ2-3; D is unresolved. Germline-derived CDR1 and CDR2 are SGHTA and FQGNSA. The V end lost 8 bases, the J end lost 0 bases, and 9 bases lay between the germline ends. CDR3 length: 13 residues. The CDR3 sequence: CASELWSTDTQYF. DNA for the CDR3: TGTGCCAGCGAACTATGGAGCACAGATACGCAGTATTTT. The variable domain in full, with the rest retrieved from reference TRBV7-2 and TRBJ2-3, is GAGVSQSPSNKVTEKGKDVELRCDPISGHTALYWYRQSLGQGLEFLIYFQGNSAPDKSGLPSDRFSAERTGGSVSTLTIQRTQQEDSAVYLCASELWSTDTQYFGPGTRLTVL.

This chain links TRBV7-6 with TRBJ2-3, with TRBD2 matching 9 bases. The V segment lost 5 bases and the J segment 2 bases; nucleotides outside the gene matches: 23. This CDR3 spans 21 amino acids. From germline, CDR1 is SGHVS and CDR2 FNYEAQ. CDR3 in amino acids: CASSTPPSSGSWGGFTDTQYF. The CDR3 DNA reads TGTGCCAGCAGCACCCCCCCTAGTAGCGGGAGTTGGGGGGGCTTCACAGATACGCAGTATTTT.

The gene calls are TRBV7-9 and TRBJ1-2; D gene ambiguous. Trimming shortened V by 1 base and J by 6 bases, and 12 bases separated the two germline ends. The CDR3 length is 14 residues. Germline V gene data show CDR1 as SEHNR and CDR2 as FQNEAQ (reference sequence). CDR3: CASSLVGQPNGYTF. The CDR3 region has the DNA TGTGCCAGCAGCTTAGTAGGCCAGCCAAATGGCTACACCTTC.

This chain connects TRBV7-9 to TRBJ2-1, with 9 bases identical to TRBD1. The CDR3 has 14 residues. With V trimmed by 3 bases and J by 8 bases, 5 bases remained unmatched. Germline V gene data show CDR1 as SEHNR and CDR2 as FQNEAQ (reference sequence). CDR3 DNA sequence: TGTGCCAGCAGCTTTACAGGGGGCATCGATGAGCAGTTCTTC. It is translated as CASSFTGGIDEQFF. The full variable domain, completed using reference TRBV7-9 and TRBJ2-1, is DTGVSQNPRHKITKRGQNVTFRCDPISEHNRLYWYRQTLGQGPEFLTYFQNEAQLEKSRLLSDRFSAERPKGSFSTLEIQRTEQGDSAMYLCASSFTGGIDEQFFGPGTRLTVL.

The rearrangement joins TRBV19 to TRBJ2-1; 8 nucleotides align to TRBD2. J was trimmed by 4 bases and V by 1 base; bases with no gene match: 6. This CDR3 is 16 amino acids long. CDR1 and CDR2 (germline): LNHDA, SQIVND (reference sequence). The CDR3: CASSIVPGGGYNEQFF. In DNA form, the CDR3 reads TGTGCCAGTAGTATAGTACCGGGAGGGGGGTACAATGAGCAGTTCTTC.

J is TRBJ2-3 and V is TRBV5-1; D may match TRBD1 or TRBD2 (6 bases each). The CDR3 is 13 residues long. CDR1 SGHRS and CDR2 YFSETQ come from the germline V gene. V dropped 3 bases and J dropped 6 bases, with 11 bases sitting between them. The CDR3 DNA reads TGCGCCAGCAGCTCGGGGGCCGTGGATACGCAGTATTTT. Translating it yields CASSSGAVDTQYF.

In this sample, this clone turned up once. The chain combines TRBV7-9 with TRBJ2-1; TRBD2 aligns across 8 bases. J was trimmed by 1 base and V by 6 bases; bases with no gene match: 5. In germline, CDR1 is SEHNR, CDR2 FQNEAQ (reference sequence). This CDR3 has 15 amino acids. The CDR3 nucleotides read TGTGCCAGCAGTTATAGCGGGGCGTCCTACAATGAGCAGTTCTTC. It encodes CASSYSGASYNEQFF.

The chain combines TRBV9 with TRBJ1-3; TRBD1 matches 8 bases. CDR1 is SGDLS, CDR2 YYNGEE, per germline. This CDR3 comprises 16 residues. Trimming cost V 7 bases and J 2 bases; bases outside gene matches: 11. The CDR3 loop reads CASSGGRARAGNTIYF. The CDR3 coding sequence is TGTGCCAGCTCAGGGGGCAGGGCTCGTGCTGGAAACACCATATATTTT.

This rearrangement joins TRBV4-1 to TRBJ1-2, with TRBD1 matching 7 bases. This CDR3 contains 14 residues. V was pared by 5 bases and J by 6 bases, with 9 bases of the junction left unmatched. The germline gives CDR1 MGHRA, CDR2 YSYEKL. The CDR3 reads CASSTWTGSNGYTF. CDR3 DNA: TGCGCCAGCAGCACCTGGACAGGTTCTAATGGCTACACCTTC.

This sequence joins TRBV5-5 and TRBJ1-5; a weak D match, TRBD1 (5 bases). Germline values: CDR1 SGHKS, CDR2 YYEKEE (reference sequence). The ends were cut back, 6 bases at V and 5 bases at J, with 15 bases in the middle. The length of the CDR3 is 14 residues. CDR3 DNA: TGTGCCAGCACCCGTGGAGGGGAGGATCAGCCCCAGCATTTT. It yields the protein CASTRGGEDQPQHF. Together with reference TRBV5-5 and TRBJ1-5, the CDR3 gives the full variable domain: DAGVTQSPTHLIKTRGQQVTLRCSPISGHKSVSWYQQVLGQGPQFIFQYYEKEERGRGNFPDRFSARQFPNYSSELNVNALLLGDSALYLCASTRGGEDQPQHFGDGTRLSIL.

The chain recombines TRBV4-1 with TRBJ1-2, with TRBD1 matching over 7 bases. This CDR3 comprises 16 residues. In germline, CDR1 is MGHRA, CDR2 YSYEKL. The J segment lost 8 bases and the V segment lost 1 base, leaving 13 bases of the junction unmatched. The CDR3 region is CASSQGGGQFQGGYTF. The CDR3 nucleotides read TGCGCCAGCAGCCAAGGTGGGGGACAGTTCCAAGGAGGCTACACCTTC.

Here the CDR3 DNA reads TGTGCCAGCTCACCACAGTCCCTAGCGGGCTCCTACGAGCAGTACTTC. Translating gives CASSPQSLAGSYEQYF. The genes are TRBV18 and TRBJ2-7, with 8 bases lining up with TRBD2. The CDR3 sequence is 16 residues long. Germline V gene data show CDR1 as KGHSH and CDR2 as LQKENI. The trim removed 1 base at V and 0 bases at J, leaving 5 bases unmatched.

The rearrangement links TRBV2 to TRBJ2-3, with unresolved D. The CDR3 runs 14 residues. Germline lookup yields CDR1 SNHLY and CDR2 FYNNEI. Between the trimmed V and J ends, which lost 6 bases and 4 bases, there was a span of 14 bases. In DNA form, the CDR3 reads TGTGCCAGCAGGGCCCCAGGTTCCTCAGATACGCAGTATTTT. This encodes CASRAPGSSDTQYF.

V is TRBV10-3 and J is TRBJ2-2; D perhaps matches TRBD2 (5 bases). Germline V lookup: CDR1 ENHRY, CDR2 SYGVKD. V gave up 2 bases and J gave up 2 bases, with 12 bases separating them. This CDR3 region has 16 residues. CDR3: CAISEPLATNTGELFF. The CDR3 bases are TGTGCCATCAGTGAGCCCTTAGCGACTAACACCGGGGAGCTGTTTTTT.